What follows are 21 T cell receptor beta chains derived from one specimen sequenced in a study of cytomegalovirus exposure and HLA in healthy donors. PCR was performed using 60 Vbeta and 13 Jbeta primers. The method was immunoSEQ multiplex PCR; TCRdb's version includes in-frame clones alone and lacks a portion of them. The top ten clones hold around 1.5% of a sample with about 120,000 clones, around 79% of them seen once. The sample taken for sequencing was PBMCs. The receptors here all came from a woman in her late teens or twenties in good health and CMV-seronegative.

The CDR3 loop reads CASSATDNYSPLHF. CDR3 sequence (DNA): TGTGCCAGCAGCGCCACGGACAACTATTCACCCCTCCACTTT. The chain recombines TRBV11-2 with TRBJ1-6, with D tentatively TRBD1 (5 bases). The length of the CDR3 is 14 residues. V gave up 5 bases and J gave up 8 bases, with 13 bases separating them. CDR1 and CDR2 (germline): SGHAT, FQNNGV.

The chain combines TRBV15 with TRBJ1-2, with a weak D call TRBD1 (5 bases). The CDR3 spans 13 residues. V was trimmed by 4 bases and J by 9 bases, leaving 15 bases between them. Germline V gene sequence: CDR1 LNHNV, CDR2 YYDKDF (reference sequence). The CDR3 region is CATSNRDSLSYTF. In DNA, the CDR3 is TGTGCCACCAGCAACCGGGACTCGCTGAGCTACACCTTC.

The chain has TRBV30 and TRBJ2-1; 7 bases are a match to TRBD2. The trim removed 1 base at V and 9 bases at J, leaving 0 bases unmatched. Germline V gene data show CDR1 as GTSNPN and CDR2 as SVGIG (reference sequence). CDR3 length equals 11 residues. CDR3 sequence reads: CAWSGEGEQFF. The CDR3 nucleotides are TGTGCCTGGAGTGGGGAGGGTGAGCAGTTCTTC.

The CDR3 nucleotides read TGTGCCAGCAGCCAAGTTCATCTATACGAGCAGTACTTC. Its translation: CASSQVHLYEQYF. The chain has TRBV14 and TRBJ2-7; no clear D. V shed 1 base and J shed 4 bases, with 8 bases lying between them. The CDR3 is 13 residues long. The germline V gene encodes CDR1 SGHDN and CDR2 FVKESK.

CDR3 nucleotide sequence: TGTGCCAGCAGCACAAGCGGGGGGAACTACAATGAGCAGTTCTTC. This encodes CASSTSGGNYNEQFF. The V call is TRBV6-5, the J call TRBJ2-1, with 9 bases that match TRBD2. J was trimmed by 3 bases and V by 6 bases; bases with no gene match: 6. The germline CDR1 and CDR2 sequences are MNHEY and SVGAGI. The CDR3 spans 15 residues.

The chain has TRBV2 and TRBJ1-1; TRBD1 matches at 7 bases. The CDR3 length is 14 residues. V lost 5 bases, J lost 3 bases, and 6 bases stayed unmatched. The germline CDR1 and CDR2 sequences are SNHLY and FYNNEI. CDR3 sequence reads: CASSYDREYTEAFF. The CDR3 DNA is TGTGCCAGCAGTTACGACAGGGAATACACTGAAGCTTTCTTT.

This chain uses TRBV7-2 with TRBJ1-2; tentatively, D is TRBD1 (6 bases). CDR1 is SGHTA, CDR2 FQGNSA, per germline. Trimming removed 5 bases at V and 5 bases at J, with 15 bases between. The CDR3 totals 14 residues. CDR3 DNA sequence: TGTGCCAGCAGCCCTTACAGGGAGCAGTATGGCTACACCTTC. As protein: CASSPYREQYGYTF.

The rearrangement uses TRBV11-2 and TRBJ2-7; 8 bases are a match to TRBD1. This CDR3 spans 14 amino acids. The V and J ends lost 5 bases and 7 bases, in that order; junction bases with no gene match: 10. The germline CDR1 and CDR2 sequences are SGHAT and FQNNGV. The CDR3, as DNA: TGTGCCAGCAGCGTGGACAGGGTAGGTTTAGAGCAGTACTTC. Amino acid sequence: CASSVDRVGLEQYF.

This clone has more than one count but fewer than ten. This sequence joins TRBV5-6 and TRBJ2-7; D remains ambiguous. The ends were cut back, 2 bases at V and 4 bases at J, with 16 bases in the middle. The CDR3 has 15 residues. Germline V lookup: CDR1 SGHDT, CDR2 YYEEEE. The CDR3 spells CASSFSDLGLYEQYF. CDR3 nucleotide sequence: TGTGCCAGCAGCTTTTCCGACCTAGGCCTGTACGAGCAGTACTTC.

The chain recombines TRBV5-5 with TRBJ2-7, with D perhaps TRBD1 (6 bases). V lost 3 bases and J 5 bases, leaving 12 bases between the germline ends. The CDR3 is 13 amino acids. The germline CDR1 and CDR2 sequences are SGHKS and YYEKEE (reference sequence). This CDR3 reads CASSSGTMDEQYF. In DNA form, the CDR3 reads TGTGCCAGCAGCTCCGGGACAATGGACGAGCAGTACTTC.

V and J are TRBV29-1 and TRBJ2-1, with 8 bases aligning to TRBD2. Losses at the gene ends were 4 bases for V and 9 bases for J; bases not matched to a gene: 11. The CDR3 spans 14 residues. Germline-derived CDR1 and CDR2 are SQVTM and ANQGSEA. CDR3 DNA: TGCAGCGTTGTTTCGTTAGCGGGATCGTCTGAGCAGTTCTTC. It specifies CSVVSLAGSSEQFF.

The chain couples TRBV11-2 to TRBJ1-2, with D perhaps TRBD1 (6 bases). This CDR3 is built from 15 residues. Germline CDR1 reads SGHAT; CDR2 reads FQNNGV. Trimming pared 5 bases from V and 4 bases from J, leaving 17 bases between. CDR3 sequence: CASSPEAGDFYGYTF. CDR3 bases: TGTGCCAGCAGCCCAGAGGCAGGGGATTTCTATGGCTACACCTTC.

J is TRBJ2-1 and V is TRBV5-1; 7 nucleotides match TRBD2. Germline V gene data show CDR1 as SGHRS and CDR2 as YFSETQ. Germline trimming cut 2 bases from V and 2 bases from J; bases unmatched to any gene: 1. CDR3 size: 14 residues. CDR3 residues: CASSLAGTYNEQFF. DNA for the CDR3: TGCGCCAGCAGCTTAGCGGGGACCTACAATGAGCAGTTCTTC.

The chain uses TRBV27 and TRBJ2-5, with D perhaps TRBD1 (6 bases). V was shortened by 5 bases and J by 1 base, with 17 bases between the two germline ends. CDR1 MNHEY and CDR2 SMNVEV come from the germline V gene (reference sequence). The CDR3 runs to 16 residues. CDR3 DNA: TGTGCCAGCAGTCCGTCCTCGGGACACATCCAAGAGACCCAGTACTTC. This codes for CASSPSSGHIQETQYF.

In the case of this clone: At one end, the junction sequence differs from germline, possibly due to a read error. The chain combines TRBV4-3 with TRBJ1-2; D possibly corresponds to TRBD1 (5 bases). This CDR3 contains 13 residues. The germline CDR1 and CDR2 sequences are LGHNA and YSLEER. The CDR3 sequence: CASSQLGADPYAF. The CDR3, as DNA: TGCGCCAGCAGCCAATTAGGGGCCGACCCATACGCCTTC.

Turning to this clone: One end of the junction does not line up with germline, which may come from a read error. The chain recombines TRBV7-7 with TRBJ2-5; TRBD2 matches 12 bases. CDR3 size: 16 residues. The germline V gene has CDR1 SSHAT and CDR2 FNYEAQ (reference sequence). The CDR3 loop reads CASSAPLAGGQETQYF. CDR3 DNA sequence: TGTGCTAGCAGCGCCCCACTAGCGGGGGGCCAAGAGACCCAGTACTTC.

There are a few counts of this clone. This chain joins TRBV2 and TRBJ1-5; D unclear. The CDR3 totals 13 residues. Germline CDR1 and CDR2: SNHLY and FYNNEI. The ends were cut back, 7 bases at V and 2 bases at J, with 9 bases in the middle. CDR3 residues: CASKGVGNQPQHF. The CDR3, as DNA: TGTGCCAGCAAAGGAGTTGGCAATCAGCCCCAGCATTTT. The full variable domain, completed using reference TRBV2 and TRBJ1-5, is EPEVTQTPSHQVTQMGQEVILRCVPISNHLYFYWYRQILGQKVEFLVSFYNNEISEKSEIFDDQFSVERPDGSNFTLKIRSTKLEDSAMYFCASKGVGNQPQHFGDGTRLSIL.

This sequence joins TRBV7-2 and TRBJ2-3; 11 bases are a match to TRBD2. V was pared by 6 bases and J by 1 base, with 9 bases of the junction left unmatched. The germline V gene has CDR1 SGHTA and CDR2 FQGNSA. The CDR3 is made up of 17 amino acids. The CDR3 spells CASRIPLAGGGTDTQYF. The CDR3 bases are TGTGCCAGCAGGATCCCTCTAGCGGGAGGAGGCACAGATACGCAGTATTTT.

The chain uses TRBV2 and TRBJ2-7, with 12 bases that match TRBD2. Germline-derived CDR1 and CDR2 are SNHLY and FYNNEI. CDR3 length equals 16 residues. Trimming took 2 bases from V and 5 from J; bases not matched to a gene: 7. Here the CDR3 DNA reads TGTGCCAGCAGTGAAAGGTGGACTAGCGGGGCCGACGAGCAGTACTTC. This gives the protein CASSERWTSGADEQYF.

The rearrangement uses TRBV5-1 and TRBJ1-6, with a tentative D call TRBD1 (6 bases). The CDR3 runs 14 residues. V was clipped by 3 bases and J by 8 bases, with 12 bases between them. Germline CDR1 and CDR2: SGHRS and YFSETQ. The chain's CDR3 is CASSSQGPDSPLHF. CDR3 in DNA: TGCGCCAGCAGCTCACAGGGCCCAGATTCACCCCTCCACTTT.

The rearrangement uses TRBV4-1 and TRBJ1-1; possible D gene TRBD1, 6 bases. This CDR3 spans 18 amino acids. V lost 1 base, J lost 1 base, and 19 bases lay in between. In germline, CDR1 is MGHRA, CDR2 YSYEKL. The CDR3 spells CASSQGQGPGATNTEAFF. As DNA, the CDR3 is TGCGCCAGCAGCCAAGGTCAGGGGCCAGGGGCAACGAACACTGAAGCTTTCTTT.